This T cell receptor (beta chain) was obtained from a study of T cells in Graves' hyperthyroidism and ophthalmopathy. The CDR3 is 15 residues long. The germline CDR1 and CDR2 sequences are PRHDT and FYEKMQ (reference sequence). V was trimmed by 1 base and J by 2 bases, leaving 11 bases between them. Amplification of TCR beta CDR3 regions used RNA as the template. A first-round RT-PCR of the TCR CDR3 used the HTBI primer set. TCRdb fed the multiplex PCR reads into MiXCR, producing one record per CDR3 protein. This table holds some 620,000 distinct CDR3 sequences, around 16% found once. The chain couples TRBV13 to TRBJ1-2; D remains ambiguous. The source material was blood. The sequence derives from a woman in her twenties or thirties with Graves' hyperthyroidism. The CDR3 loop is CASSLAGGGNYGYTF. The CDR3 region has the DNA TGTGCCAGCAGCTTAGCAGGTGGCGGAAACTATGGCTACACCTTC.